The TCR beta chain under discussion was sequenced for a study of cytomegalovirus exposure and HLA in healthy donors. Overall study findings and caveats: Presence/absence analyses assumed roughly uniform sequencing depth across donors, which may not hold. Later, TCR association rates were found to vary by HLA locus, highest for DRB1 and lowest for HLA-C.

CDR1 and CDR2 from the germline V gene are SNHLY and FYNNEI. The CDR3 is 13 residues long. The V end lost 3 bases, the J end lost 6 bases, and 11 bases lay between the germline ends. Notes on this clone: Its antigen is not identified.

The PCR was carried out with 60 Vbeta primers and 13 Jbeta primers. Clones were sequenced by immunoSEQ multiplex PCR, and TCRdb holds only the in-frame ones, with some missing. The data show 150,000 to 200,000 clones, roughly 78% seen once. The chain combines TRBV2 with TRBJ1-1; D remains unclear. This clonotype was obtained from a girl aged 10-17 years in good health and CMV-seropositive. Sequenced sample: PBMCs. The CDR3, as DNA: TGTGCCAGCAGTGACACGGGTATCGCTGAAGCTTTCTTT. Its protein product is CASSDTGIAEAFF.